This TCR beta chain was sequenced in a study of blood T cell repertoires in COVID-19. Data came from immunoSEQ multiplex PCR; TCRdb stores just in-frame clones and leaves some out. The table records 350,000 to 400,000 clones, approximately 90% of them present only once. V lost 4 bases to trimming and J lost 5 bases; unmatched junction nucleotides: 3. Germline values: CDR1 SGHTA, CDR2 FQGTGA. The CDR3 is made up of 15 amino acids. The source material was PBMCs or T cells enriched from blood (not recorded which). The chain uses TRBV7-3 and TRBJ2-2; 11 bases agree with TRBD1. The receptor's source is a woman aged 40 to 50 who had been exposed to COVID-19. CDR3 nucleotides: TGTGCCAGCAGCTCGGACAGGGGGCATACCGGGGAGCTGTTTTTT. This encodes CASSSDRGHTGELFF. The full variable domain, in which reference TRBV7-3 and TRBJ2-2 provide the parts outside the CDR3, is GAGVSQTPSNKVTEKGKYVELRCDPISGHTALYWYRQSLGQGPEFLIYFQGTGAADDSGLPNDRFFAVRPEGSVSTLKIQRTERGDSAVYLCASSSDRGHTGELFFGEGSRLTVL.